Sequencing of this T cell receptor beta chain was carried out in a study of T-cell reconstitution after alpha-beta-depleted transplantation in children. A library of TCRbeta sequences, prepared with unique molecular identifiers, was generated. TCRdb independently ran MiXCR on the PCR reads; one entry per CDR3 protein. The repertoire holds around 670,000 distinct CDR3 sequences, with 13% as singletons. Study-wide points: Several hundred rapidly expanded clones from non-depleted graft cells reportedly supplied alpha-beta T cells about two months post-transplant. For some patients, TCRbeta diversity was high at day 60 because of recipient T cells and thymic progenitors that survived.

This CDR3 comprises 16 residues. In germline, CDR1 is SGHKS, CDR2 YYEKEE (reference sequence). V was shortened by 3 bases and J by 4 bases, with 18 bases between the two germline ends. Only a few counts were recorded for this clonotype. The antigen is unknown. This TCR was sampled from a girl aged 2 to 10 with congenital amegakaryocytic thrombocytopenia, due to receive a stem cell transplant. The specimen was PBMCs, collected before TCRalphabeta/CD19-depleted stem cell transplant. The V and J genes are TRBV5-5 and TRBJ2-3; D is possibly TRBD2 (5 bases). The CDR3 loop reads CASSSDGQSRADTQYF. As DNA, the CDR3 is TGTGCCAGCAGCTCGGACGGCCAGTCGAGGGCAGATACGCAGTATTTT.